These 8 T cell receptor beta chains share one sample of origin, sequenced in a study of shared clonotypes between healthy human individuals. Terminally differentiated effector memory CD45RA+ cells were excluded from the naive CD8 cells, which were CD45RO-negative and positively selected for CCR7. Profiling relied on immunoSEQ multiplex PCR, and the TCRdb table lists in-frame clones only, not all of them. The table lists about 680,000 clones, 90% to 95% of them singletons. The sequenced sample was naive CD8+ T cells sorted from blood. These receptors all stem from a man in his thirties or forties in good health.

As regards this clone: In the same sample, other DNA sequences code for this CDR3. V usage is TRBV29-1 and J usage is TRBJ2-7, with 12 bases that match TRBD2. The CDR3 totals 14 residues. Trimming removed 1 base from V and 3 bases from J; junction bases left unmatched: 1. Per the germline V gene, CDR1 is SQVTM and CDR2 is ANQGSEA. The CDR3 is CSVEGLAGDYEQYF. CDR3 bases: TGCAGCGTTGAAGGACTAGCGGGGGACTACGAGCAGTACTTC.

The V and J genes are TRBV28 and TRBJ2-3, with TRBD1 identical over 7 bases. V lost 5 bases and J lost 4; bases outside the gene matches: 6. Germline V gives CDR1 MDHEN, CDR2 SYDVKM. The CDR3 covers 14 residues. CDR3 nucleotides: TGTGCCAGCAGTCCCCATAGGGGGCCAGATACGCAGTATTTT. Its translation is CASSPHRGPDTQYF.

The rearrangement joins TRBV10-1 to TRBJ2-7; 8 bases map to TRBD2. Germline V gene data show CDR1 as WNHNN and CDR2 as SYGVQD (reference sequence). The CDR3 covers 13 residues. Trimming took 2 bases from V and 3 from J; bases not matched to a gene: 0. The CDR3 DNA follows: TGCGCCAGCAGTGAGGCGGGGGGCTACGAGCAGTACTTC. The encoded protein is CASSEAGGYEQYF.

V gene TRBV4-3 combines with J gene TRBJ2-1; tentative D call: TRBD1 (5 bases). In germline, CDR1 is LGHNA, CDR2 YSLEER. V shed 0 bases and J shed 7 bases, with 19 bases lying between them. The CDR3 has 17 amino acids. The CDR3: CASSQDPFAGNWNEQFF. DNA of the CDR3: TGCGCCAGCAGCCAAGATCCGTTCGCAGGGAATTGGAATGAGCAGTTCTTC.

The chain uses TRBV15 and TRBJ1-2, with a weak D call TRBD1 (6 bases). The CDR3 runs to 16 residues. Trimming removed 0 bases at V and 6 bases at J, with 17 bases between. Germline loops: CDR1 LNHNV, CDR2 YYDKDF (reference sequence). The CDR3 DNA is TGTGCCACCAGCAGAGATCGGGTAGGGGGTCCTGATGGCTACACCTTC. This sequence encodes CATSRDRVGGPDGYTF.

The rearrangement joins TRBV4-3 to TRBJ2-1; 9 nucleotides agree with TRBD2. V shed 1 base, J shed 7 bases, and the junction held 14 bases outside the gene matches. From germline, CDR1 is LGHNA and CDR2 YSLEER. The CDR3 consists of 18 residues. The CDR3 DNA sequence: TGCGCCAGCAGCCAAGCCTCCTGGGGTAGCGGGAGAGTAAATGAGCAGTTCTTC. Translated, it gives CASSQASWGSGRVNEQFF.

This clone was seen a handful of times. The chain has TRBV30 and TRBJ1-2, with TRBD1 identical over 9 bases. The ends lost 5 bases at V and 6 bases at J; junction bases unmatched: 7. CDR1 is GTSNPN and CDR2 is SVGIG in the germline V gene (reference sequence). The CDR3 is made up of 13 amino acids. The CDR3 coding sequence is TGTGCCTGGCGGACAGGGGAGATGGATGGCTACACCTTC. This translates into CAWRTGEMDGYTF. The whole variable domain, filled in from reference TRBV30 and TRBJ1-2, reads SQTIHQWPATLVQPVGSPLSLECTVEGTSNPNLYWYRQAAGRGLQLLFYSVGIGQISSEVPQNLSASRPQDRQFILSSKKLLLSDSGFYLCAWRTGEMDGYTFGSGTRLTVV.

The chain is built from TRBV4-1 and TRBJ1-4, with 7 bases fitting TRBD1. V shed 1 base, J shed 4 bases, and the junction held 3 bases outside the gene matches. The CDR3 length is 15 residues. CDR1 is MGHRA and CDR2 is YSYEKL in the germline V gene. For the CDR3, the DNA is TGCGCCAGCAGCCAAGGGGACAGAATTAATGAAAAACTGTTTTTT. Its protein is CASSQGDRINEKLFF.